Listed here are 10 T cell receptor beta chains from one sample, sequenced in a study of blood T cell repertoires in COVID-19. Produced via immunoSEQ multiplex PCR; TCRdb's table is partial and in-frame only. This table holds about 340,000 clones, approximately 87% found once. The sequenced material came from peripheral blood. The receptors come from a woman aged 45-65 years with COVID-19, enrolled during active disease.

The chain uses TRBV11-2 and TRBJ2-3, with 8 positions matching TRBD2. The V and J ends lost 2 bases and 1 base, in that order; junction bases with no gene match: 2. The germline V gene encodes CDR1 SGHAT and CDR2 FQNNGV. This CDR3 region has 15 residues. CDR3 sequence (DNA): TGTGCCAGCAGCTTAACCGGGAGGGGCACAGATACGCAGTATTTT. This translates into CASSLTGRGTDTQYF. The entire variable domain, with the rest obtained from reference TRBV11-2 and TRBJ2-3, is as follows: EAGVAQSPRYKIIEKRQSVAFWCNPISGHATLYWYQQILGQGPKLLIQFQNNGVVDDSQLPKDRFSAERLKGVDSTLKIQPAKLEDSAVYLCASSLTGRGTDTQYFGPGTRLTVL.

The chain uses TRBV10-2 and TRBJ2-7, with 14 bases aligning to TRBD2. Germline CDR1 and CDR2: WSHSY and SAAADI. The CDR3 sequence is 13 residues long. The V gene end was trimmed by 11 bases and the J gene end by 4 bases; junction bases not matched to a gene: 4. This CDR3 reads CAATSGRAYEQYF. The CDR3 DNA follows: TGCGCCGCGACTAGCGGGAGGGCTTACGAGCAGTACTTC.

DNA of the CDR3: TGTGCCAGCACCCTCCGAAGGGGGTTCGATGGCTACACCTTC. Protein sequence: CASTLRRGFDGYTF. V gene TRBV6-6 combines with J gene TRBJ1-2, with a weak D call TRBD1 (6 bases). Germline loops: CDR1 MNHNY, CDR2 SVGAGI (reference sequence). CDR3 length: 14 residues. Trimming cost V 7 bases and J 6 bases, with 18 bases left between them.

The chain employs TRBV30 and TRBJ2-3; 9 bases are shared with TRBD2. The trim removed 4 bases at V and 0 bases at J, leaving 5 bases unmatched. The CDR3 extends over 15 amino acids. Germline V lookup: CDR1 GTSNPN, CDR2 SVGIG (reference sequence). CDR3 in amino acids: CAWTSGRHSTDTQYF. CDR3 coding DNA: TGTGCCTGGACGAGCGGGAGGCACAGCACAGATACGCAGTATTTT.

The chain links TRBV27 to TRBJ1-2; D possibly corresponds to TRBD1 (5 bases). The CDR3 runs to 15 residues. Germline loops: CDR1 MNHEY, CDR2 SMNVEV (reference sequence). Between the trimmed V and J ends, which lost 0 bases and 2 bases, there was a span of 10 bases. CDR3 in amino acids: CASSLSGRTNYGYTF. The CDR3 nucleotides read TGTGCCAGCAGTTTATCGGGCAGGACAAACTATGGCTACACCTTC.

V gene TRBV5-4 combines with J gene TRBJ2-5, with 13 positions matching TRBD2. J gave up 9 bases and V 4 bases, and 9 bases lay outside the gene matches. Germline V lookup: CDR1 SGHNT, CDR2 YYREEE (reference sequence). The CDR3 spans 15 residues. CDR3: CASSRGLAGQAAQYF. CDR3 nucleotide sequence: TGTGCCAGCAGCCGGGGACTAGCGGGGCAAGCGGCCCAGTACTTC.

The V and J genes are TRBV10-2 and TRBJ2-7; 8 bases map to TRBD1. The CDR3 is 14 residues long. Germline V gene sequence: CDR1 WSHSY, CDR2 SAAADI. The V segment lost 5 bases and the J segment 1 base; nucleotides outside the gene matches: 4. CDR3 in DNA: TGCGCCAGCAGTAGGACAGGGCCTTCCTACGAGCAGTACTTC. Its protein product is CASSRTGPSYEQYF.

The CDR3 protein is CASSLVLAGSYNEQFF. In DNA, the CDR3 is TGCGCCAGCAGCTTGGTTCTAGCGGGATCCTACAATGAGCAGTTCTTC. The chain has TRBV5-1 and TRBJ2-1; TRBD2 matches at 9 bases. CDR3 length equals 16 residues. Trimming removed 0 bases from V and 1 base from J; junction bases left unmatched: 2. Germline V lookup: CDR1 SGHRS, CDR2 YFSETQ. Together with reference TRBV5-1 and TRBJ2-1, the CDR3 gives the full variable domain: KAGVTQTPRYLIKTRGQQVTLSCSPISGHRSVSWYQQTPGQGLQFLFEYFSETQRNKGNFPGRFSGRQFSNSRSEMNVSTLELGDSALYLCASSLVLAGSYNEQFFGPGTRLTVL.

V usage is TRBV6-5 and J usage is TRBJ2-7, with 8 bases matching TRBD1. This CDR3 is built from 15 residues. Germline values: CDR1 MNHEY, CDR2 SVGAGI. V dropped 5 bases and J dropped 0; count of bases not matched to a gene: 6. The CDR3 DNA reads TGTGCCAGCAGTAGCGACAGGGGCCCCTCCTACGAGCAGTACTTC. This encodes CASSSDRGPSYEQYF.

The chain uses TRBV19 and TRBJ1-2; 8 nucleotides match TRBD1. V lost 4 bases, J lost 4 bases, and 8 bases stayed unmatched. The CDR3 has 15 amino acids. The germline CDR1 and CDR2 sequences are LNHDA and SQIVND (reference sequence). CDR3 coding DNA: TGTGCCAGTAGTAACTATGACAGGGGTGGCTATGGCTACACCTTC. As protein: CASSNYDRGGYGYTF.